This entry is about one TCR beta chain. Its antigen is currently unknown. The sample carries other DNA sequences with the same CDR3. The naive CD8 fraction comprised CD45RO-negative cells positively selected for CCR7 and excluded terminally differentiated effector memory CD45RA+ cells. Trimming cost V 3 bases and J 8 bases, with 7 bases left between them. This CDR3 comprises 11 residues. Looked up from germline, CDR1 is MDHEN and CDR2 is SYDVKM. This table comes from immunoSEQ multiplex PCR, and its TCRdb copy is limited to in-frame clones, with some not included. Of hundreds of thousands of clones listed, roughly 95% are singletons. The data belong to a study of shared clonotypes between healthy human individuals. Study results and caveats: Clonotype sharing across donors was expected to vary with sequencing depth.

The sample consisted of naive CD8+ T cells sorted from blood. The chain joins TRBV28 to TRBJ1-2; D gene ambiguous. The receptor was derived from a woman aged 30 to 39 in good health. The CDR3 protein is CASSFLGGYTF. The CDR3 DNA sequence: TGTGCCAGCAGTTTCCTGGGAGGCTACACCTTC.